These 15 T cell receptor beta chains came from one sample sequenced in a study of cytomegalovirus exposure and HLA in healthy donors. PCR amplification relied on 60 Vbeta primers (plus 13 Jbeta primers). TCRdb keeps only in-frame clones here, not all; method: immunoSEQ multiplex PCR. Recorded for this sample: more than 140,000 clones. Material for sequencing was PBMCs. The origin of the receptors is a young woman in good health and CMV-seronegative.

The CDR3 reads CASSSRGTSHSNEQFF. The DNA for the CDR3 is TGTGCCAGCAGCTCCCGAGGGACTAGCCATTCCAATGAGCAGTTCTTC. The V call is TRBV7-3, the J call TRBJ2-1; 9 positions agree with TRBD2. J was trimmed by 6 bases and V by 4 bases; bases with no gene match: 10. The CDR3 is made up of 16 amino acids. CDR1 and CDR2 from the germline V gene are SGHTA and FQGTGA.

The rearrangement links TRBV7-9 to TRBJ2-7, with TRBD1 identical over 9 bases. The trim removed 3 bases at V and 0 bases at J, leaving 0 bases unmatched. CDR3 size: 14 residues. Germline V gene sequence: CDR1 SEHNR, CDR2 FQNEAQ (reference sequence). In DNA, the CDR3 is TGTGCCAGCAGCTTGACAGGGGGCTCCTACGAGCAGTACGTC. Encoded protein: CASSLTGGSYEQYV.

The chain couples TRBV10-3 to TRBJ1-5, with 8 nucleotides matching TRBD1. The J segment lost 2 bases and the V segment lost 6 bases, leaving 12 bases of the junction unmatched. Germline values: CDR1 ENHRY, CDR2 SYGVKD. The CDR3 has 17 residues. The CDR3 region is CAISPPNKDRGNQPQHF. For the CDR3, the DNA is TGTGCCATCAGCCCTCCGAATAAGGACAGGGGCAATCAGCCCCAGCATTTT.

This chain joins TRBV6-1 and TRBJ2-5; 12 nucleotides line up with TRBD2. From germline, CDR1 is MNHNS and CDR2 SASEGT. The CDR3 totals 18 residues. Losses at the gene ends were 4 bases for V and 5 bases for J; bases not matched to a gene: 14. For the CDR3, the DNA is TGTGCCAGCAGTGGGGGACTAGCGGGCCAACGAGGGATGGAGACCCAGTACTTC. Translation: CASSGGLAGQRGMETQYF.

The CDR3 here is CASSETSGPTYEQYF. The CDR3 nucleotides are TGTGCCAGCTCCGAGACTAGCGGGCCCACCTACGAGCAGTACTTC. V and J are TRBV7-3 and TRBJ2-7; 10 bases match TRBD2. This CDR3 has 15 residues. The V and J ends lost 8 bases and 2 bases, in that order; junction bases with no gene match: 9. Germline CDR1 and CDR2: SGHTA and FQGTGA.

This sequence joins TRBV19 and TRBJ1-2, with a weak D call TRBD1 (6 bases). V dropped 5 bases and J dropped 2 bases, with 21 bases sitting between them. Germline V gives CDR1 LNHDA, CDR2 SQIVND (reference sequence). The CDR3 is 17 residues long. CDR3 DNA: TGTGCCAGTAGTTTGACTATCAGGGGTGGGGCGAACTATGGCTACACCTTC. This encodes CASSLTIRGGANYGYTF.

The CDR3 DNA follows: TGTGCCAGCAGCCTCGACAGGGGGCCCTACGAGCAGTACTTC. This translates into CASSLDRGPYEQYF. V is TRBV7-6 and J is TRBJ2-7, with 10 bases identical to TRBD1. V was clipped by 5 bases and J by 2 bases; unmatched bases: 3. The germline V gene has CDR1 SGHVS and CDR2 FNYEAQ. The CDR3 spans 14 residues.

The chain joins TRBV7-8 to TRBJ2-4; TRBD2 aligns across 9 bases. This CDR3 contains 17 residues. The J segment lost 6 bases and the V segment lost 1 base, leaving 10 bases of the junction unmatched. The germline V gene encodes CDR1 SGHVS and CDR2 FQNEAQ. In nucleotides, the CDR3 is TGTGCCAGCAGCTTAGGGTCCGCGGGAGGGCCCGGAAACATTCAGTACTTC. Encoded protein: CASSLGSAGGPGNIQYF.

The rearrangement links TRBV28 to TRBJ1-5; TRBD1 is a possible D gene (6 bases). This CDR3 has 14 residues. Germline V lookup: CDR1 MDHEN, CDR2 SYDVKM. Trimming removed 3 bases at V and 4 bases at J, with 10 bases between. As DNA, the CDR3 is TGTGCCAGCAGTTTTTACAGGGCTAATCAGCCCCAGCATTTT. As protein: CASSFYRANQPQHF.

This chain connects TRBV9 to TRBJ1-3; a possible D gene is TRBD1 (5 bases). The V end was cut by 3 bases, the J end by 3 bases, with 13 bases between. The CDR3 runs to 15 residues. Germline values: CDR1 SGDLS, CDR2 YYNGEE. The CDR3 region is CASSEAGGVGNTIYF. CDR3 coding DNA: TGTGCCAGCAGCGAGGCGGGGGGAGTTGGAAACACCATATATTTT. Looking up the rest from reference TRBV9 and TRBJ1-3 gives the full variable domain: DSGVTQTPKHLITATGQRVTLRCSPRSGDLSVYWYQQSLDQGLQFLIQYYNGEERAKGNILERFSAQQFPDLHSELNLSSLELGDSALYFCASSEAGGVGNTIYFGEGSWLTVV.

This chain links TRBV19 with TRBJ1-2, with TRBD1 as a possible D gene (6 bases). Trimming removed 9 bases from V and 6 bases from J, with 14 bases in between. The CDR3 extends over 12 amino acids. Per the germline V gene, CDR1 is LNHDA and CDR2 is SQIVND (reference sequence). The CDR3 loop reads CASRTGSHGYTF. CDR3 coding DNA: TGTGCCAGCAGAACAGGGAGCCATGGCTACACCTTC.

V usage is TRBV25-1 and J usage is TRBJ1-2; 8 nucleotides line up with TRBD1. This CDR3 has 14 residues. Trimming took 10 bases from V and 4 from J; bases not matched to a gene: 11. CDR1 is MGHDK, CDR2 SYGVNS, per germline. CDR3 in amino acids: CATHNDRGSYGYTF. CDR3 in DNA: TGTGCCACCCATAATGACAGGGGTTCCTATGGCTACACCTTC.

V and J are TRBV7-6 and TRBJ2-3; a possible D gene is TRBD2 (6 bases). V shed 4 bases and J shed 3 bases, with 14 bases lying between them. Germline V gene sequence: CDR1 SGHVS, CDR2 FNYEAQ. CDR3 length: 15 amino acids. The DNA for the CDR3 is TGTGCCAGCAGCTCATTAGCGGAGGGGACAGATACGCAGTATTTT. It translates to CASSSLAEGTDTQYF.

The chain uses TRBV7-3 and TRBJ2-7; 7 bases are shared with TRBD2. J was trimmed by 6 bases and V by 5 bases; bases with no gene match: 10. The CDR3 is 14 residues long. Germline-derived CDR1 and CDR2 are SGHTA and FQGTGA. The CDR3 nucleotides are TGTGCCAGCAGCACGGGACTACCCCTGAGCGAGCAGTACTTC. It specifies CASSTGLPLSEQYF.

V usage is TRBV29-1 and J usage is TRBJ1-2; D gene unclear. Looked up from germline, CDR1 is SQVTM and CDR2 is ANQGSEA. Trimming shortened V by 3 bases and J by 1 base, and 9 bases separated the two germline ends. The CDR3 is made up of 13 amino acids. The CDR3 coding sequence is TGCAGCGTTGAGGCGGAAGATAACTATGGCTACACCTTC. It is translated as CSVEAEDNYGYTF.